This TCR beta chain was sequenced during a study of early T cells in non-severe SARS-CoV-2 infection (TCRdb year 2021). In terms of the full investigation: Because TCR sequencing was done on bulk RNA from unsorted whole blood, the alpha and beta chains could not be paired. The investigation overall reported the following: Matching against VDJdb was skewed toward anti-spike CD8 responses, likely underestimated virus-specific expansions, and missed private and CD4 specificities.

There are many counts of this clonotype. Which antigen it targets is not known. The input lacks base qualities; no much larger clone sits a single base away. A case-control design nested within a healthcare worker cohort in London, UK, was used, with weekly nasopharyngeal swab PCR tests and blood sampling performed. Healthcare workers were recruited between 23 and 31 March 2020, during the week of the UK lockdown, and were followed weekly for up to roughly 15 weeks. Library preparation was by 5' RACE. TCRdb records NextSeq 500 as the sequencer. The TCR library protocol attached unique molecular identifiers to individual cDNA molecules to correct for sequencing error and PCR bias. Sequencing covered both TCR alpha and beta chains, and within each sample the abundances of alpha and beta sequences were tightly co-correlated. Per the source publication's procedure: V gene, J gene and CDR3 annotation of TCR sequences was performed with Decombinator V4. Expanded TCRs were defined as changing significantly between any two time points under a Poisson model with p below 0.0001. Abundances of TCRs were expressed as counts per million after normalisation to the total number of TCRs sequenced in each sample. MAIT TCRs were defined by TRAV1-2 paired with TRAJ12, TRAJ20 or TRAJ33, and iNKT TCRs by TRAV10 paired with TRAJ18. VDJdb, accessed on 1 November 2021, was searched for TCRs annotated for CMV, EBV and SARS-CoV-2, and TCRs annotated for more than one antigen were excluded. TCRdb itself trimmed the public reads at Q25 with fastp, ran MiXCR and retained productive beta chains. CDR3 protein duplicates are merged, each entry listing the most common genes and DNA. The V and J calls, along with clone size, are taken from TCRdb and not from the paper's own processing. This sample has 84,000 or so distinct CDR3 sequences in its table, and more than 13% of those were observed once. Roughly 9.7% of the sample comes from the top ten.

CDR1 SGHTA and CDR2 FQGNSA were looked up in the germline V gene. Spanning cysteine to phenylalanine, the CDR3 consists of 11 amino acids. Of the read, only the CDR3 DNA is kept; its 33 bases are in frame from base 1. The V end loses 5 bases and the J end loses 7 bases, and a stretch of 6 bases separates them. The sequenced sample consisted of whole blood. This TCR derives from an adult who was a healthcare worker with PCR-confirmed SARS-CoV-2 infection or an uninfected control (not recorded which). The sequence links TRBV7-2 to TRBJ1-3; the D gene cannot be resolved reliably. The CDR3 region reads CASSVVNTIYF. The sequenced DNA is TGTGCCAGCAGCGTCGTGAACACCATATATTTT. The CDR3, completed at both ends by the reference TRBV7-2 and TRBJ1-3 genes, gives the full variable domain GAGVSQSPSNKVTEKGKDVELRCDPISGHTALYWYRQSLGQGLEFLIYFQGNSAPDKSGLPSDRFSAERTGGSVSTLTIQRTQQEDSAVYLCASSVVNTIYFGEGSWLTVV.